The rows below give T cell receptor beta chains drawn from one sample of a study of T cell responses to AZD1222 COVID-19 vaccine. TCRdb's copy holds only in-frame clones and misses some; the assay was immunoSEQ multiplex PCR. Among 190,000 or so clones listed, approximately 90% were seen once. Source: peripheral blood, taken 28 days after the second AZD1222 dose. These receptors were taken from an adult who received the AZD1222 COVID-19 vaccine. Each CDR3 is given with its conserved first and last residue. Fields, in order: clone size, V gene, D gene, J gene, CDR3 protein, CDR3 DNA. A D gene is named only where the DNA matches it firmly. Clone size is given for some rows only: seen once, a few or many times, or a class if the clone is expanded.

>once|TRBV7-3|.|TRBJ1-3
CASSLLPQGNTIYF
TGTGCCAGCAGCTTATTGCCGCAAGGAAACACCATATATTTT
>.|TRBV18|.|TRBJ1-1
CASSPDHSTEAFF
TGTGCCAGCTCACCCGACCACAGCACTGAAGCTTTCTTT
>.|TRBV6-5|.|TRBJ1-3
CASRRGSGNTIYF
TGTGCCAGCAGGCGGGGCTCTGGAAACACCATATATTTT
>once|TRBV11-3|.|TRBJ1-5
CASSSTPEQPQHF
TGTGCCAGCAGCTCGACCCCCGAACAGCCCCAGCATTTT
>.|TRBV9|.|TRBJ1-4
CASSVAWGAVGEKLFF
TGTGCCAGCAGCGTAGCTTGGGGGGCTGTGGGTGAAAAACTGTTTTTT
>.|TRBV28|.|TRBJ1-4
CASTAPGGGYEKLFF
TGTGCCAGCACTGCTCCGGGGGGAGGATATGAAAAACTGTTTTTT
>.|TRBV6-2/TRBV6-3|.|TRBJ1-2
CASSYTGGYTF
TGTGCCAGCAGTTATACCGGTGGCTACACCTTC
>.|TRBV6-4|TRBD2|TRBJ2-1
CASSEEGLASNEQFF
TGTGCCAGCAGTGAGGAAGGACTAGCGTCGAATGAGCAGTTCTTC
>.|TRBV11-3|.|TRBJ2-2
CASSLEGTRNTGELFF
TGTGCCAGCAGCTTAGAGGGGACAAGGAACACCGGGGAGCTGTTTTTT
>.|TRBV9|TRBD1|TRBJ2-1
CASSVEEYRGYNEQFF
TGTGCCAGCAGCGTAGAAGAGTACAGGGGTTACAATGAGCAGTTCTTC
>.|TRBV7-3|.|TRBJ2-3
CASSSPGRSTDTQYF
TGTGCCAGCAGCTCACCGGGCAGAAGCACAGATACGCAGTATTTT
>.|TRBV19|.|TRBJ1-3
CASSSRTSARDTIYF
TGTGCCAGTAGTTCCAGGACCAGCGCGAGGGACACCATATATTTT
>.|TRBV7-2|TRBD2|TRBJ2-3
CASSSRTSGKLADTQYF
TGTGCCAGCAGCTCACGGACTAGCGGAAAGCTCGCAGATACGCAGTATTTT
>.|TRBV1|.|TRBJ2-7
CTSSPAGPTYEQYF
TGCACCAGCAGCCCGGCGGGGCCTACCTACGAGCAGTACTTC
>.|TRBV2|.|TRBJ1-4
CASSGQQGMGSEKLFF
TGTGCCAGCAGTGGACAACAGGGCATGGGGTCTGAAAAACTGTTTTTT
>.|TRBV11-2|.|TRBJ2-7
CASSLVRSSSYEQYF
TGTGCCAGCAGCTTAGTTAGGTCCAGCTCCTACGAGCAGTACTTC
>.|TRBV7-9|.|TRBJ1-4
CASTVRGLTTNEKLFF
TGTGCCAGCACCGTGCGGGGGCTAACAACTAATGAAAAACTGTTTTTT
>.|TRBV7-9|.|TRBJ2-1
CASSFSLSSYNEQFF
TGTGCCAGCAGCTTTAGCTTAAGCTCCTACAATGAGCAGTTCTTC
>.|TRBV6-5|.|TRBJ2-5
CASNRWDNNAETQYF
TGTGCCAGCAATCGTTGGGACAATAATGCAGAGACCCAGTACTTC
>.|TRBV5-1|.|TRBJ2-5
CASSSWDGGKETQYF
TGCGCCAGCAGCTCCTGGGACGGGGGAAAAGAGACCCAGTACTTC
>.|TRBV2|.|TRBJ2-7
CASNREFTYEQYF
TGTGCCAGCAATCGAGAGTTCACCTACGAGCAGTACTTC
>.|TRBV19|.|TRBJ1-1
CASNPREPGNTEAFF
TGTGCCAGTAACCCTAGGGAGCCGGGGAACACTGAAGCTTTCTTT
>.|TRBV3-1/TRBV3-2|TRBD1|TRBJ2-6
CASSRGQGLSGANVLTF
TGTGCCAGCAGCCGGGGACAGGGGTTAAGCGGGGCCAACGTCCTGACTTTC
>.|TRBV2|TRBD2|TRBJ2-7
CASSEEALAGGSEQYF
TGTGCCAGCAGTGAAGAGGCTCTAGCGGGAGGGTCCGAGCAGTACTTC
>.|TRBV5-6|.|TRBJ2-2
CASSLVRGGELFF
TGTGCCAGCAGCTTGGTTCGGGGCGGGGAGCTGTTTTTT
>.|TRBV5-1|TRBD1|TRBJ2-7
CASSLTGGQYEQYF
TGCGCCAGCAGCTTAACAGGGGGCCAATACGAGCAGTACTTC
>once|TRBV5-1|.|TRBJ2-2
CASTEFANTGELFF
TGCGCCAGCACAGAATTCGCGAACACCGGGGAGCTGTTTTTT
>.|TRBV6-5|.|TRBJ1-5
CASSYSGRNQPQHF
TGTGCCAGCAGTTACTCAGGGCGAAATCAGCCCCAGCATTTT
>.|TRBV7-3|TRBD2|TRBJ2-7
CASSHRPLTSGRAEEQYF
TGTGCCAGCAGCCACCGCCCCCTGACTAGCGGGAGGGCCGAAGAGCAGTACTTC
>.|TRBV28|.|TRBJ1-4
CASSFLPRGPGVNEKLFF
TGTGCCAGCAGTTTCCTCCCCCGAGGCCCAGGGGTTAATGAAAAACTGTTTTTT
>.|TRBV7-9|TRBD1|TRBJ1-4
CASSIGQGEFEKLFF
TGTGCCAGCAGTATCGGACAGGGGGAATTTGAAAAACTGTTTTTT